This record looks at one T cell receptor (beta chain) sequence and its context. PCR primers comprised 60 Vbeta and 13 Jbeta primers. Profiling relied on immunoSEQ multiplex PCR, and the TCRdb table lists in-frame clones only, not all of them. Among about 160,000 clones listed, just under 75% were seen once. These data are taken from a study of cytomegalovirus exposure and HLA in healthy donors. The wider study: An early data release held about 85 million unique TCRs from HLA-typed donors.

V gave up 6 bases and J gave up 4 bases, with 22 bases separating them. Germline V gene sequence: CDR1 WSHSY, CDR2 SAAADI. This CDR3 comprises 17 residues. The V gene is TRBV10-2, the J gene TRBJ2-1; a weak D match, TRBD1 (5 bases). The TCR comes from a woman younger than 35 in good health and CMV-seronegative. The source material was PBMCs. The CDR3 DNA is TGCGCCAGCAGCAGCCCAGGGCTACTTACCACATACAATGAGCAGTTCTTC. Amino acids: CASSSPGLLTTYNEQFF.